This T cell receptor (beta chain) was obtained from a study of T cell responses to AZD1222 COVID-19 vaccine. Study results and limitations: Recipients of two AZD1222 doses showed rising Spike-specific TCR breadth and depth.

The CDR3 sequence is 13 residues long. TCRdb's copy holds only in-frame clones and misses some; the assay was immunoSEQ multiplex PCR. The table includes fewer than 200,000 clones, 70% to 90% detected once. Of note for this clone: The antigen is not known.

This receptor was identified in an adult who received the AZD1222 COVID-19 vaccine. V and J are TRBV21-1 and TRBJ1-2; the listed D gene, TRBD1, was not tested against the DNA. TRBV21-1 is described as a pseudogene. This specimen consisted of peripheral blood, obtained 28 days after the second AZD1222 dose. The CDR3 DNA is TGTGCCAGCACCGCGACAGACTGCTATGGCTACACCTTC. Translation: CASTATDCYGYTF.